Sequencing of this T cell receptor beta chain was carried out in a study of shared clonotypes between healthy human individuals (dated by TCRdb to the early 2020s). Regarding the complete study: The cohort included three men and two women between 18 and 49 years of age. For each donor, CD4 naive and CD4 memory were each run on three plates, CD8 naive on two plates, and CD8 memory on one plate. Different laboratories and diverse techniques were used to prepare libraries and sequence TCR repertoires, to increase sequencing depth and limit assay-specific biases. To estimate repertoire size and how much clonotype sharing occurs between individuals, the study deeply sequenced the blood TCR repertoires of five healthy adults. Per donor, leukapheresis produced somewhere between about 0.85 and 8.9 billion PBMCs. Paper-wide results and their limitations: About 4.5% of naive CD4, approximately 3.7% of naive CD8, roughly 2.5% of memory CD4, and approximately 0.4% of memory CD8 clonotypes were shared across a few donors. Sampling was restricted to blood, and TCR repertoires in tissues likely differ from the TCR repertoires found in blood. Higher generation probabilities were observed for clonotypes shared by all four sorted-subset donors than for non-shared clonotypes. Naive subsets generally had larger estimated clonotype richness than memory subsets did. Based on pairwise subsampling, the degree of clonotype sharing among donors was expected to be affected by sequencing depth. The small number of donors limited the genetic and exposure-history diversity represented. Even with the large sequencing depth, rarefaction of the sorted-subset datasets indicated that sequencing was incomplete.

The donors were healthy, HIV-negative adults who had no recently reported acute infections or vaccinations. Only Caucasian adults living in Nashville, Tennessee, USA were represented among the donors. CD4+ T cells were enriched through magnetic negative selection, after which naive cells were positively selected on CD45RA and the remaining negative fraction served as the memory subset. After blood collection by leukapheresis, PBMCs were isolated using Ficoll-Histopaque density gradient centrifugation and then cryopreserved in the vapor phase of liquid nitrogen. Analytical flow cytometry was used to check the purity and quantity of every magnetically sorted T cell population. Genomic DNA was isolated from each sorted fraction and quantified by UV absorbance on a Nanodrop 2000c. V and J lose 6 bases and 0 bases, and a span of 20 bases separates them. Based on the germline V gene (reference sequence), the CDR1 and CDR2 sequences are LNHDA and SQIVND. CDR3 length: 18 amino acids, cysteine to phenylalanine. Of the read, only the CDR3 DNA is kept; its 54 bases are in frame from base 1.

Points on this clone: Its binding antigen is unknown. Per-base quality was not reported, and no clone a single base away is much larger than it.

TCR CDR3 regions were amplified from genomic DNA by multiplex PCR using the deep immunoSEQ assay. Extracted genomic DNA from each cell subset was distributed evenly across all wells of several immunoSEQ 96-well plates, and each plate was treated as a replicate. For sorted subsets, each replicate PCR was loaded with about 200 ng genomic DNA, equivalent to about 30,000 T cell genomes. The purified libraries were quantified using a Qubit 3.0 fluorometer, sized with a Bioanalyzer 2100, and then quantified again using the KAPA Library Quantification kit. Every immunoSEQ 96-well plate was sequenced on a separate single-read 150-cycle Illumina NextSeq 550 flow cell. Under the source paper's analysis protocol: Because the immunoSEQ output held only junctional sequences and lacked quality scores, the filtering could not match the filtering applied to full-length reads. To assign V/J genes and CDR3, sequences were annotated using PyIR, a Python wrapper for IgBLAST v1.9, with IMGT germline references. Reads were filtered out if the reads had weak V/J assignments (E-value above 1e-6), no CDR3, stop codons, out-of-frame junctions, or ambiguous translated residues. V3J clonotypes were defined as sequences sharing an identical inferred V gene, J gene, and CDR3 amino acid sequence. The percentage overlap between two repertoires was calculated by dividing the number of shared unique clonotypes by the size of the smaller repertoire. Three approaches were used to assess repertoire richness: RTK rarefaction, the Chao1 estimator, and Recon v2.1 estimates of unobserved clonotypes. Generation probabilities for all TCRbeta clonotypes obtained by the gDNA method from a handful of donors were computed using OLGA. TCRdb took over this immuneACCESS table, retaining in-frame rearrangements with V and J assigned. Such tables are incomplete; in checked studies, under half of the missing clones stem from an unresolved V gene, and the remainder is unexplained. That table furnishes V, J and clone size, whereas the DNA furnished D and trimming. The sample profile shows some 1.5 million clones; approximately 98% of them were found once. Of the sample, roughly 0.4% is held by the ten largest clones.

The clonotype was recovered from a man aged 30-40 years in good health. What was sequenced was naive CD4+ T cells sorted from blood. The sample's cell subset or site label is to be understood as: CD45RA+ positively selected. This chain joins TRBV19 to TRBJ1-4, with the D segment identity uncertain. The nucleotide sequence reads as follows: TGTGCCAGTAGATCCCTTTCGGGCAGCTTTGCAACTAATGAAAAACTGTTTTTT. The encoded protein is CASRSLSGSFATNEKLFF.